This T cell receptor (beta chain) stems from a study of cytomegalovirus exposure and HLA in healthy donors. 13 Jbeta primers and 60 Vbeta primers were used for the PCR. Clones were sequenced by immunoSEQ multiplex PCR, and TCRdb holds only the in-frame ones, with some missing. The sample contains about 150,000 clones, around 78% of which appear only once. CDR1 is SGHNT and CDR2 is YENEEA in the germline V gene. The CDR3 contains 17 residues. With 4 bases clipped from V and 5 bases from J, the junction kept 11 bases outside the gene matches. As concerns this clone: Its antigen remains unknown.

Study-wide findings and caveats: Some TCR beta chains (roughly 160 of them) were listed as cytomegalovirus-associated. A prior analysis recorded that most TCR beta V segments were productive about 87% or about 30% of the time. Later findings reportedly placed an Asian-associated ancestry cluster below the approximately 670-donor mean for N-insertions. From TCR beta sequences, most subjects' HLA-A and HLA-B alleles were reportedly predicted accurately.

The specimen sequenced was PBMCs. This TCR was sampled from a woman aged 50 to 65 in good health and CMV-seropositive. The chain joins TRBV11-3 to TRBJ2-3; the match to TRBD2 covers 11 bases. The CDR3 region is CASSYGTSGASGDTQYF. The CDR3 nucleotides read TGTGCCAGCAGCTACGGGACTAGCGGTGCCTCGGGAGATACGCAGTATTTT.